The next 25 T cell receptor beta chains were all read from a single sample in a study of early T cells in non-severe SARS-CoV-2 infection. TCRdb analysed the 5' RACE reads with MiXCR anew, one entry per CDR3 protein. This sample has about 50,000 distinct CDR3 sequences, with under 7.5% found just once. The input for sequencing was whole blood, taken at baseline. All receptors derive from an adult who was a healthcare worker with PCR-confirmed SARS-CoV-2 infection or an uninfected control (not recorded which).

In this sample, this clonotype turned up a few times. The chain recombines TRBV5-4 with TRBJ2-1; 12 nucleotides line up with TRBD1. This CDR3 has 13 amino acids. V lost 2 bases and J lost 13; bases outside the gene matches: 4. The germline V gene encodes CDR1 SGHNT and CDR2 YYREEE (reference sequence). The CDR3 here is CASSLGTGGGQFF. DNA of the CDR3: TGTGCCAGCAGCTTAGGGACAGGGGGCGGACAGTTCTTC.

This clonotype was seen more than once but under ten times. This sequence joins TRBV29-1 and TRBJ2-7, with D unclear. Germline V lookup: CDR1 SQVTM, CDR2 ANQGSEA. Trimming took 6 bases from V and 0 from J, leaving 9 bases between them. The CDR3 has 12 residues. The CDR3 DNA follows: TGCAGCGTCGGGTCCAGCTCCTACGAGCAGTACTTC. Translated, it gives CSVGSSSYEQYF.

This clonotype has only a few counts. The V gene is TRBV5-1, the J gene TRBJ2-5; D gene uncertain. The CDR3 totals 13 residues. Trimming took 6 bases from V and 1 from J, leaving 10 bases between them. The V gene's germline CDR1 is SGHRS and CDR2 YFSETQ. The CDR3, as DNA: TGCGCCAGCAACGCAGGCAGCCAAGAGACCCAGTACTTC. Amino acid sequence: CASNAGSQETQYF.

This clonotype was detected ten times or more. This rearrangement joins TRBV10-1 to TRBJ2-1, with TRBD1 matching over 7 bases. The J segment lost 4 bases and the V segment lost 0 bases, leaving 6 bases of the junction unmatched. This CDR3 has 16 amino acids. CDR1 WNHNN and CDR2 SYGVQD come from the germline V gene (reference sequence). This CDR3 reads CASSESGGVPYNEQFF. DNA for the CDR3: TGCGCCAGCAGTGAGTCAGGGGGCGTCCCGTACAATGAGCAGTTCTTC.

This clonotype was detected ten times or more. The V and J genes are TRBV7-8 and TRBJ1-2; the D gene is possibly TRBD1 (6 bases). Trimming took 5 bases from V and 8 from J, leaving 18 bases between them. CDR1 SGHVS and CDR2 FQNEAQ come from the germline V gene. The CDR3 length is 14 residues. The CDR3 DNA sequence: TGTGCCAGCAGCGACCAGGGGATAGCGCGCGGCTACACCTTC. This translates into CASSDQGIARGYTF. Full variable domain (remainder filled in from reference TRBV7-8 and TRBJ1-2): GAGVSQSPRYKVAKRGQDVALRCDPISGHVSLFWYQQALGQGPEFLTYFQNEAQLDKSGLPSDRFFAERPEGSVSTLKIQRTQQEDSAVYLCASSDQGIARGYTFGSGTRLTVV.

The V gene is TRBV13, the J gene TRBJ2-7; TRBD1 matches at 7 bases. Trimming cost V 6 bases and J 4 bases; bases outside gene matches: 9. Germline CDR1 is PRHDT and CDR2 is FYEKMQ (reference sequence). This CDR3 spans 14 amino acids. The CDR3, as DNA: TGTGCCAGCAGTCGCCCGGGACAGAAATACGAGCAGTACTTC. It is translated as CASSRPGQKYEQYF.

This sequence joins TRBV12-3 or TRBV12-4 and TRBJ1-1; no firm D call. This CDR3 is built from 11 residues. V lost 5 bases and J lost 10, with 11 bases in between. The CDR3 DNA reads TGTGCCAGCAGTGAGCGGTATGCAGCTTTCTTT. Encoded protein: CASSERYAAFF.

This clonotype occurred many times. V usage is TRBV3-1 and J usage is TRBJ1-2, with D unclear. Germline V gene lookup returns CDR1 LGHDT and CDR2 YNNKEL (reference sequence). The CDR3 length is 14 residues. V lost 5 bases and J 4 bases, leaving 14 bases between the germline ends. As DNA, the CDR3 is TGTGCCAGCAGCGTGAAGGACGGCCTCTATGGCTACACCTTC. Its protein product is CASSVKDGLYGYTF.

This clonotype was seen at least ten times. This sequence joins TRBV27 and TRBJ1-6; TRBD1 agrees at 7 bases. Germline V lookup: CDR1 MNHEY, CDR2 SMNVEV (reference sequence). Germline trimming cut 6 bases from V and 0 bases from J; bases unmatched to any gene: 11. CDR3 length: 18 residues. This CDR3 reads CASSPLTGPSSYNSPLHF. The CDR3 DNA follows: TGTGCCAGCAGCCCCTTGACAGGGCCGAGCTCCTATAATTCACCCCTCCACTTT.

This chain joins TRBV5-5 and TRBJ2-7; D call uncertain. V lost 0 bases and J lost 5, with 9 bases in between. The CDR3 has 13 amino acids. Germline V gives CDR1 SGHKS, CDR2 YYEKEE (reference sequence). The CDR3 bases are TGTGCCAGCAGCTTGGGCCACCAGGACGAGCAGTACTTC. Amino acids: CASSLGHQDEQYF.

The chain recombines TRBV5-1 with TRBJ1-1; TRBD1 matches 8 bases. With 2 bases clipped from V and 7 bases from J, the junction kept 13 bases outside the gene matches. Per germline, CDR1 SGHRS and CDR2 YFSETQ. CDR3 length equals 16 residues. The CDR3 spells CASSFAPGTGLIEAFF. CDR3 sequence (DNA): TGCGCCAGCAGCTTTGCTCCCGGGACAGGCCTCATTGAAGCTTTCTTT. The variable domain in full, completed from reference TRBV5-1 and TRBJ1-1, reads KAGVTQTPRYLIKTRGQQVTLSCSPISGHRSVSWYQQTPGQGLQFLFEYFSETQRNKGNFPGRFSGRQFSNSRSEMNVSTLELGDSALYLCASSFAPGTGLIEAFFGQGTRLTVV.

In this sample, this clonotype is medium-sized. The genes are TRBV28 and TRBJ1-2; no clear D. Germline lookup yields CDR1 MDHEN and CDR2 SYDVKM. The CDR3 totals 11 residues. V was cut by 0 bases and J by 8 bases, with 4 bases left in between. Here the CDR3 DNA reads TGTGCCAGCAGTTTATGGGACGGCTACACCTTC. Its translation is CASSLWDGYTF.

The chain carries TRBV28 and TRBJ2-1, with D perhaps TRBD2 (6 bases). The length of the CDR3 is 16 residues. CDR1 MDHEN and CDR2 SYDVKM come from the germline V gene. V was clipped by 4 bases and J by 0 bases, with 13 bases between them. CDR3 amino acids: CASSSLAPSSYNEQFF. The CDR3 DNA sequence: TGTGCCAGCAGTTCTCTAGCGCCCAGCTCCTACAATGAGCAGTTCTTC.

This clonotype was counted ten times or more. The chain carries TRBV29-1 and TRBJ1-1; D ambiguous. This CDR3 region has 13 residues. Germline CDR1 reads SQVTM; CDR2 reads ANQGSEA. V lost 4 bases to trimming and J lost 2 bases, with 11 bases between them. For the CDR3, the DNA is TGCAGCGTTGCGCGCGCCGTAAACACTGAAGCTTTCTTT. Translated, it gives CSVARAVNTEAFF. The entire variable domain, with the rest obtained from reference TRBV29-1 and TRBJ1-1, is as follows: SAVISQKPSRDICQRGTSLTIQCQVDSQVTMMFWYRQQPGQSLTLIATANQGSEATYESGFVIDKFPISRPNLTFSTLTVSNMSPEDSSIYLCSVARAVNTEAFFGQGTRLTVV.

This clonotype was observed a handful of times. This chain joins TRBV27 and TRBJ2-5; 13 bases line up with TRBD2. Germline values: CDR1 MNHEY, CDR2 SMNVEV (reference sequence). The CDR3 length is 16 residues. V shed 1 base, J shed 6 bases, and the junction held 5 bases outside the gene matches. The CDR3 spells CASSLFTSGRGKTQYF. The CDR3 nucleotides read TGTGCCAGCAGTTTATTTACTAGCGGGAGGGGGAAGACCCAGTACTTC.

This clonotype was seen a few times. This rearrangement joins TRBV28 to TRBJ2-7; the D is unclear. Germline CDR1 MDHEN, CDR2 SYDVKM. V lost 6 bases and J 5 bases, leaving 8 bases between the germline ends. This CDR3 has 11 residues. The chain's CDR3 is CASSRLNEQYF. The CDR3 DNA reads as TGTGCCAGCAGCCGGTTAAACGAGCAGTACTTC.

This clonotype was detected many times. The chain employs TRBV28 and TRBJ1-5; possibly TRBD1 for D (5 bases). Germline lookup yields CDR1 MDHEN and CDR2 SYDVKM. The CDR3 totals 16 residues. Trimming removed 7 bases at V and 4 bases at J, with 20 bases between. The CDR3 nucleotides read TGTGCCAGCAACACCGGCGCGGGCAGGGTGAATCAGCCCCAGCATTTT. Translation gives CASNTGAGRVNQPQHF.

This clonotype was found many times. This chain connects TRBV29-1 to TRBJ2-1; 12 bases fit TRBD2. After removal of 8 bases from V and 3 bases from J, the junction contained 5 bases not matched to a gene. The CDR3 contains 14 residues. CDR1 is SQVTM, CDR2 ANQGSEA, per germline. CDR3: CSSRTSGNYNEQFF. CDR3 coding DNA: TGCAGCTCCCGGACTAGCGGGAACTACAATGAGCAGTTCTTC.

This clonotype was counted at least ten times. Here the CDR3 reads CASSLLLTYEQYF. In DNA form, the CDR3 reads TGTGCCAGCAGCTTGCTACTGACCTACGAGCAGTACTTC. The chain is built from TRBV7-9 and TRBJ2-7, with D unclear. The CDR3 consists of 13 residues. V was trimmed by 3 bases and J by 2 bases, leaving 8 bases between them. Germline CDR1 is SEHNR and CDR2 is FQNEAQ (reference sequence). The full variable domain, completed using reference TRBV7-9 and TRBJ2-7, is DTGVSQNPRHKITKRGQNVTFRCDPISEHNRLYWYRQTLGQGPEFLTYFQNEAQLEKSRLLSDRFSAERPKGSFSTLEIQRTEQGDSAMYLCASSLLLTYEQYFGPGTRLTVT.

This clonotype was observed many times. The rearrangement uses TRBV2 and TRBJ2-3; no clear D. Germline V lookup: CDR1 SNHLY, CDR2 FYNNEI. The CDR3 loop spans 14 amino acids. V gave up 3 bases and J gave up 1 base, with 8 bases separating them. The CDR3 here is CASSDFGGTDTQYF. The CDR3 coding sequence is TGTGCCAGCAGTGATTTTGGGGGCACAGATACGCAGTATTTT. Supplemented by reference TRBV2 and TRBJ2-3, the full variable domain reads EPEVTQTPSHQVTQMGQEVILRCVPISNHLYFYWYRQILGQKVEFLVSFYNNEISEKSEIFDDQFSVERPDGSNFTLKIRSTKLEDSAMYFCASSDFGGTDTQYFGPGTRLTVL.

This clonotype came up many times. The CDR3 is CASSLQGDTEAFF. In nucleotides, the CDR3 is TGTGCCAGCAGCTTACAAGGAGACACTGAAGCTTTCTTT. The chain recombines TRBV7-9 with TRBJ1-1, with D hard to call. In germline, CDR1 is SEHNR, CDR2 FQNEAQ (reference sequence). The V end was cut by 2 bases, the J end by 3 bases, with 7 bases between. There are 13 residues in the CDR3.

This sequence joins TRBV7-2 and TRBJ2-4; maybe TRBD2 (5 bases). The germline CDR1 and CDR2 sequences are SGHTA and FQGNSA. The CDR3 has 13 amino acids. V was shortened by 1 base and J by 9 bases, with 10 bases between the two germline ends. CDR3 DNA sequence: TGTGCCAGCAGCTTAGTAGCGCGGGCCATTCAGTACTTC. It specifies CASSLVARAIQYF. The entire variable domain, with the rest obtained from reference TRBV7-2 and TRBJ2-4, is as follows: GAGVSQSPSNKVTEKGKDVELRCDPISGHTALYWYRQSLGQGLEFLIYFQGNSAPDKSGLPSDRFSAERTGGSVSTLTIQRTQQEDSAVYLCASSLVARAIQYFGAGTRLSVL.

This clonotype has a count of ten or more. The CDR3 does not close with the conserved phenylalanine or tryptophan, likely indicating a read error. The DNA is left out, because the CDR3 cannot be placed on it with certainty; the CDR3 is given as TCRdb lists it. The chain links TRBV29-1 to TRBJ2-1; the table's TRBD1 call for D was not verified on the DNA. Germline V gives CDR1 SQVTM, CDR2 ANQGSEA. Ends included, the CDR3 has 11 residues. The chain's CDR3 is CSVDSQGGPPI.

This clonotype has at least ten counts. CDR3 residues: CASIPLGTGGSNTGELFF. In nucleotides, the CDR3 is TGTGCCAGCATCCCTTTGGGCACAGGGGGCTCGAACACCGGGGAGCTGTTTTTT. The V and J genes are TRBV6-2 or TRBV6-3 and TRBJ2-2; 9 bases agree with TRBD1. Looked up from germline, CDR1 is MNHEY and CDR2 is SVGEGT. V shed 7 bases and J 0 bases; nucleotides not matched to a gene: 12. This CDR3 is built from 18 residues.

This clonotype was counted a few times. The chain links TRBV6-2 or TRBV6-3 to TRBJ2-1; D might be TRBD2 (7 bases). Germline V CDR1 and CDR2: MNHEY, SVGEGT. V was pared by 7 bases and J by 12 bases, with 13 bases between. This CDR3 comprises 11 residues. CDR3 residues: CASNRGGRQFF. The CDR3 DNA is TGTGCCAGCAATAGGGGGGGTCGGCAGTTCTTC.